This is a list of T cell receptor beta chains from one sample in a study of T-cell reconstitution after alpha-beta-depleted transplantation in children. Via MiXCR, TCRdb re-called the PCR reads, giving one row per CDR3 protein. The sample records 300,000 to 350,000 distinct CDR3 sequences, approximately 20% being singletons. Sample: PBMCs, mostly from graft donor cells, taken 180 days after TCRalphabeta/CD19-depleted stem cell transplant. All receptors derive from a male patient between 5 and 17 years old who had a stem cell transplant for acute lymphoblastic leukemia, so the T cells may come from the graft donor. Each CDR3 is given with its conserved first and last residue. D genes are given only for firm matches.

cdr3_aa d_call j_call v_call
CASSFLDFSQPQHF . TRBJ1-5 TRBV12-3/TRBV12-4
CSARERRGPGNTIYF TRBD1 TRBJ1-3 TRBV20-1
CASIDITGLYIYGYTF . TRBJ1-2 TRBV2
CASSSWRQVNEQFF . TRBJ2-1 TRBV7-9
CASSFGTSGGLAKNIQYF TRBD2 TRBJ2-4 TRBV12-3/TRBV12-4
CASRRGATNEKLFF . TRBJ1-4 TRBV10-2
CASSYTGGHDNEQFF TRBD1 TRBJ2-1 TRBV25-1
CASSLEGRRYGYTF . TRBJ1-2 TRBV7-9
CASRGPGRGQETQYF TRBD2 TRBJ2-5 TRBV6-1
CSAREGQGNTEAFF . TRBJ1-1 TRBV20-1
CASSSVGAGFSYEQYF TRBD2 TRBJ2-7 TRBV5-1
CSPRPNSATNEKLFF . TRBJ1-4 TRBV20-1
CASSRDRNNEQFF TRBD1 TRBJ2-1 TRBV7-2
CASSPLPGTGEVF TRBD1 TRBJ1-4 TRBV12-3/TRBV12-4
CSARDESRGRDGYTF . TRBJ1-2 TRBV20-1
CASSQVGTANSYEQYF TRBD1 TRBJ2-7 TRBV4-1
CASSLAIRGQGSEKLFF TRBD1 TRBJ1-4 TRBV7-8
CASSLARGVGEQFF . TRBJ2-1 TRBV5-1
CASSGSPQETQYF . TRBJ2-5 TRBV19